A single sample is the source of the 20 T cell receptor beta chains below, sequenced in a study of vaccination and CD4 T cells after COVID-19. The Oncomine TCR Beta short-read assay generated sequence data from the DNA of cultured CD4+ T cells. TCRdb independently ran MiXCR on the PCR reads; one entry per CDR3 protein. The data hold around 12,000 distinct CDR3 sequences, with roughly 80% observed a single time. No cognate antigen is known for these TCRs. Treatment described: approximately 11-day PBMC culture with coronavirus spike peptide pools or control peptides (ViraFEST assay). The source was CD4+ T cells from blood, cultured in vitro, collected after SARS-CoV-2 vaccination. Every receptor here comes from a human donor who received a COVID-19 vaccine.

The chain uses TRBV6-1 and TRBJ2-2; 11 bases agree with TRBD2. The CDR3 totals 18 residues. Germline loops: CDR1 MNHNS, CDR2 SASEGT. Trimming removed 1 base from V and 1 base from J; junction bases left unmatched: 5. The CDR3 DNA is TGTGCCAGCAGTGAAGTCTTCCTAGCGGGGGGGAACACCGGGGAGCTGTTTTTT. Amino acid sequence: CASSEVFLAGGNTGELFF.

This clonotype has a handful of counts. The V call is TRBV7-3, the J call TRBJ2-5; TRBD1 matches at 12 bases. V trimming: 4 bases; J trimming: 4 bases; junction bases outside the gene matches: 10. Germline lookup yields CDR1 SGHTA and CDR2 FQGTGA. This CDR3 is 17 amino acids long. CDR3 sequence: CASSSTSGTGGTETQYF. The CDR3, as DNA: TGTGCCAGCAGCTCAACTTCCGGGACAGGGGGCACAGAGACCCAGTACTTC.

This sequence joins TRBV5-1 and TRBJ2-5; D call uncertain. This CDR3 has 13 residues. CDR1 and CDR2 (germline): SGHRS, YFSETQ. The V and J ends lost 2 bases and 4 bases respectively, with 9 bases between them. CDR3 DNA sequence: TGCGCCAGCAGCTTTCCAGAAACAGAGACCCAGTACTTC. Its protein is CASSFPETETQYF.

This clonotype was counted a single time. This rearrangement joins TRBV7-2 to TRBJ2-7; TRBD2 aligns across 11 bases. In germline, CDR1 is SGHTA, CDR2 FQGNSA. The junction had 13 bases not matched to a gene; V was cut back by 5 bases and J by 4 bases. CDR3 size: 17 residues. Here the CDR3 reads CASSLTSGGPMIYEQYF. DNA for the CDR3: TGTGCCAGCAGCCTAACTAGCGGGGGCCCAATGATATACGAGCAGTACTTC.

The CDR3 loop is CASSLYLAGGGYNEQFF. The CDR3 DNA sequence: TGTGCCAGCAGTTTATACCTAGCGGGGGGCGGCTACAATGAGCAGTTCTTC. The chain carries TRBV28 and TRBJ2-1; 11 bases line up with TRBD2. Looked up from germline, CDR1 is MDHEN and CDR2 is SYDVKM. CDR3 size: 17 residues. J gave up 3 bases and V 1 base, and 5 bases lay outside the gene matches. The full variable domain, rest sourced from reference TRBV28 and TRBJ2-1, is DVKVTQSSRYLVKRTGEKVFLECVQDMDHENMFWYRQDPGLGLRLIYFSYDVKMKEKGDIPEGYSVSREKKERFSLILESASTNQTSMYLCASSLYLAGGGYNEQFFGPGTRLTVL.

This clonotype has a single count. The V and J genes are TRBV14 and TRBJ1-2; possible D gene TRBD1, 5 bases. The CDR3 is made up of 13 amino acids. Trimming left V 4 bases short and J 3 bases short, with 9 bases between. Germline-derived CDR1 and CDR2 are SGHDN and FVKESK. The CDR3 loop reads CASSLRVYYGYTF. CDR3 DNA: TGTGCCAGCAGCCTCAGGGTTTACTATGGCTACACCTTC.

This clonotype was picked up a small number of times. This chain joins TRBV12-3 or TRBV12-4 and TRBJ2-7, with 13 bases matching TRBD2. The CDR3 covers 20 residues. The V and J ends lost 3 bases and 4 bases, in that order; junction bases with no gene match: 18. This CDR3 is CASSFYGRLAGGRRRYEQYF. The DNA for the CDR3 is TGTGCCAGCAGTTTTTATGGGAGACTAGCGGGGGGCCGAAGGAGATACGAGCAGTACTTC.

The rearrangement joins TRBV20-1 to TRBJ1-5; TRBD1 agrees at 11 bases. The CDR3 is 13 amino acids. CDR1 and CDR2 from the germline V gene are DFQATT and SNEGSKA (reference sequence). V was clipped by 4 bases and J by 5 bases; unmatched bases: 1. In nucleotides, the CDR3 is TGCAGTGCTAAGGACAGGGGGCATCAGCCCCAGCATTTT. This sequence encodes CSAKDRGHQPQHF.

The V call is TRBV12-3 or TRBV12-4, the J call TRBJ1-2, with TRBD1 identical over 10 bases. The CDR3 consists of 15 residues. The V and J ends lost 4 bases and 8 bases, in that order; junction bases with no gene match: 10. CDR3 DNA sequence: TGTGCCAGCAGTTGGGGCGGGACAGGGGTTTCGGGCTACACCTTC. Translated, it gives CASSWGGTGVSGYTF.

The chain links TRBV20-1 to TRBJ2-2, with D unclear. Trimming cost V 4 bases and J 6 bases, with 12 bases left between them. Germline CDR1 reads DFQATT; CDR2 reads SNEGSKA (reference sequence). CDR3 length: 13 residues. CDR3 bases: TGCAGTGCTACCAAATCGAGTGCCGGGGAGCTGTTTTTT. Translation: CSATKSSAGELFF.

Judged by abundance, this clonotype is medium-sized (0.01 to 0.1%). The chain's CDR3 is CSARVPRGNQPQHF. In DNA, the CDR3 is TGCAGTGCTAGAGTCCCCAGGGGCAATCAGCCCCAGCATTTT. The gene calls are TRBV20-1 and TRBJ1-5, with a tentative D call TRBD1 (5 bases). Trimming removed 1 base from V and 2 bases from J, with 9 bases in between. From germline, CDR1 is DFQATT and CDR2 SNEGSKA (reference sequence). The CDR3 runs to 14 residues.

The rearrangement joins TRBV24-1 to TRBJ1-4; unclear D gene. The V gene's germline CDR1 is KGHDR and CDR2 SFDVKD. The CDR3 runs 13 residues. V shed 2 bases and J shed 8 bases, with 8 bases lying between them. The CDR3 loop is CATSDSSREKLFF. The DNA of the CDR3 is TGTGCCACCAGTGATTCCTCCCGGGAAAAACTGTTTTTT.

V usage is TRBV6-1 and J usage is TRBJ1-2; the D gene is possibly TRBD1 (5 bases). The V gene's germline CDR1 is MNHNS and CDR2 SASEGT. Trimming stripped 4 bases from V and 3 bases from J, with 12 bases between. The CDR3 length is 14 residues. The CDR3 here is CASSASGGYYGYTF. The CDR3 DNA reads TGTGCCAGCAGTGCCTCGGGGGGATACTATGGCTACACCTTC.

V usage is TRBV20-1 and J usage is TRBJ2-4; 7 positions match TRBD1. The V segment lost 6 bases and the J segment 8 bases; nucleotides outside the gene matches: 16. Germline V gene sequence: CDR1 DFQATT, CDR2 SNEGSKA (reference sequence). The CDR3 runs 15 residues. The CDR3 sequence: CSAPAEGARRDIQYF. The CDR3 DNA reads as TGCAGTGCCCCAGCCGAGGGGGCGCGTCGTGACATTCAGTACTTC.

On this clonotype itself: Compared with germline, one end of the junction differs, possibly owing to a read error. The chain joins TRBV12-3 or TRBV12-4 to TRBJ2-3; 12 bases are shared with TRBD2. CDR3 length equals 13 residues. The CDR3 DNA is TGTGCCAGCAGTCCAAGACTAGCGGGGGTCCGCTCATTT. This encodes CASSPRLAGVRSF.

This clonotype was recorded once. The chain links TRBV2 to TRBJ2-3, with a possible D match to TRBD1 (5 bases). CDR1 is SNHLY, CDR2 FYNNEI, per germline. V was pared by 4 bases and J by 2 bases, with 7 bases between. The CDR3 sequence is 13 residues long. Here the CDR3 DNA reads TGTGCCAGCAGTGGACAGAACACAGATACGCAGTATTTT. Translating gives CASSGQNTDTQYF. Looking up the rest from reference TRBV2 and TRBJ2-3 gives the full variable domain: EPEVTQTPSHQVTQMGQEVILRCVPISNHLYFYWYRQILGQKVEFLVSFYNNEISEKSEIFDDQFSVERPDGSNFTLKIRSTKLEDSAMYFCASSGQNTDTQYFGPGTRLTVL.

This chain connects TRBV20-1 to TRBJ1-1; no clear D. The CDR3 runs to 12 residues. With 3 bases removed from V and 11 bases from J, the gap between germline ends came to 16 bases. Germline values: CDR1 DFQATT, CDR2 SNEGSKA (reference sequence). The CDR3 DNA follows: TGCAGTGCTAGGATGGGAATTGGGGAGGCTTTCTTT. Translated: CSARMGIGEAFF.

Comment on this clonotype: The junction differs from germline at one of its ends, possibly a read error. The rearrangement joins TRBV5-4 to TRBJ1-2; 7 nucleotides agree with TRBD1. The germline CDR1 and CDR2 sequences are SGHNT and YYREEE (reference sequence). The CDR3 extends over 15 amino acids. The CDR3 is CASGLVQGQSSGYTF. Written as DNA, the CDR3 is TGTGCCAGCGGCTTGGTCCAGGGACAGTCGAGTGGCTACACCTTC. Supplemented by reference TRBV5-4 and TRBJ1-2, the full variable domain reads ETGVTQSPTHLIKTRGQQVTLRCSSQSGHNTVSWYQQALGQGPQFIFQYYREEENGRGNFPPRFSGLQFPNYSSELNVNALELDDSALYLCASGLVQGQSSGYTFGSGTRLTVV.

The V gene is TRBV5-1, the J gene TRBJ1-2; D is ambiguous. Germline V CDR1 and CDR2: SGHRS, YFSETQ. The CDR3 has 15 residues. Trimming removed 5 bases at V and 1 base at J, with 15 bases between. The CDR3 here is CASSGSPGGNYGYTF. Written as DNA, the CDR3 is TGCGCCAGCAGTGGCAGTCCAGGCGGTAACTATGGCTACACCTTC. Full variable domain (rest looked up from reference TRBV5-1 and TRBJ1-2): KAGVTQTPRYLIKTRGQQVTLSCSPISGHRSVSWYQQTPGQGLQFLFEYFSETQRNKGNFPGRFSGRQFSNSRSEMNVSTLELGDSALYLCASSGSPGGNYGYTFGSGTRLTVV.

The CDR3 reads CASSTKRDTEAFF. In DNA, the CDR3 is TGTGCCAGCAGCACCAAGCGGGACACTGAAGCTTTCTTT. The chain has TRBV7-9 and TRBJ1-1, with unresolved D. Germline CDR1 and CDR2: SEHNR and FQNEAQ (reference sequence). The CDR3 runs 13 residues. V was pared by 5 bases and J by 3 bases, with 10 bases between.